This T cell receptor (beta chain) was captured by sequencing in a study of blood T cell repertoires in COVID-19. Looking at the study overall: Acute-phase and convalescent COVID-19 samples originated in the United States, Italy and Spain.

As originally analysed: The assay estimated nucleated cells by amplifying reference gene primers. The protocol was immunoSEQ multiplex PCR, while the TCRdb copy is restricted to in-frame clones and leaves out a portion. That table furnishes V, J and clone size, whereas the DNA furnished D and trimming. Among about 380,000 clones listed, roughly 77% were seen once. Losses at the gene ends were 4 bases for V and 1 base for J; bases not matched to a gene: 4. The germline CDR1 and CDR2 sequences are SGHTS and YDEGEE. The CDR3 extends over 14 amino acids. As for this clone: Other nucleotide sequences from this sample produce the same CDR3.

The source material was peripheral blood. The J gene is TRBJ1-1, the V gene TRBV5-8; 7 nucleotides agree with TRBD1. This receptor was taken from a human donor with acute or convalescent COVID-19. The donor label of this sample is uncertain. CDR3 region: CASSRRQGNTEAFF. DNA for the CDR3: TGTGCCAGCAGCCGGAGACAGGGGAACACTGAAGCTTTCTTT.